The 16 T cell receptor beta chains reported below all come from one sample, sequenced in a study of human T cells and chemical hapten exposure. Time point described: patch test 2, 6 weeks after DPC sensitization. The sample's treatment: therapeutic diphenylcyclopropenone sensitization with weekly scalp DPC. In TCRdb, the RACE reads were re-called with MiXCR into one record per CDR3 protein. The sample contains approximately 91,000 distinct CDR3 sequences, roughly 12% of which appear only once. The sequencing used whole blood, collected in connection with sensitization to the hapten diphenylcyclopropenone (DPC). Source of these receptors: a man between 18 and 35 years old with alopecia areata. Some clones in this sample may be carry-over from other donors' samples.

This sequence joins TRBV5-6 and TRBJ1-2; D call uncertain. Trimming took off 0 bases at V and 6 bases at J, with 12 bases between the two ends. The length of the CDR3 is 14 residues. Germline V gene sequence: CDR1 SGHDT, CDR2 YYEEEE. DNA of the CDR3: TGTGCCAGCAGCTTGGTTTCCCCGAAGGATGGCTACACCTTC. Protein: CASSLVSPKDGYTF.

This sequence joins TRBV29-1 and TRBJ2-1, with D maybe TRBD1 (6 bases). V shed 7 bases and J shed 4 bases, with 11 bases lying between them. The CDR3 loop spans 12 amino acids. From germline, CDR1 is SQVTM and CDR2 ANQGSEA. This CDR3 is CSGRQVYNEQFF. The CDR3 DNA is TGCAGCGGGCGACAGGTATACAATGAGCAGTTCTTC.

The chain has TRBV18 and TRBJ2-6; D is perhaps TRBD1 (5 bases). Germline V CDR1 and CDR2: KGHSH, LQKENI. This CDR3 has 17 residues. V was shortened by 3 bases and J by 0 bases, with 12 bases between the two germline ends. The CDR3 DNA sequence: TGTGCCAGCTCACCGGGAAGGGGCACCTCTGGGGCCAACGTCCTGACTTTC. This sequence encodes CASSPGRGTSGANVLTF.

This clonotype was recorded a few times. The chain employs TRBV10-3 and TRBJ2-3; D may be TRBD2 (5 bases). Trimming shortened V by 5 bases and J by 6 bases, and 6 bases separated the two germline ends. The CDR3 has 11 residues. CDR1 ENHRY and CDR2 SYGVKD come from the germline V gene. The CDR3 nucleotides read TGTGCCATCAGTCCGGGGGATACGCAGTATTTT. Translating it yields CAISPGDTQYF.

To note about this clonotype: It may be a read error: a sequence one base away is much more abundant. V usage is TRBV6-2 or TRBV6-3 and J usage is TRBJ2-5, with D perhaps TRBD1 or TRBD2 (6 bases each). Per germline, CDR1 MNHEY and CDR2 SVGEGT. The CDR3 has 16 residues. The CDR3 is CASSNSRVGGWETQYF. The CDR3 nucleotides read TGTGCCAGCAGTAACTCGAGAGTCGGGGGCTGGGAGACCCAGTACTTC.

This clonotype has at least ten counts. The chain recombines TRBV4-3 with TRBJ2-1, with 7 positions matching TRBD2. Germline CDR1 and CDR2: LGHNA and YSLEER. Trimming cost V 8 bases and J 6 bases; bases outside gene matches: 13. The CDR3 has 15 amino acids. The CDR3 DNA reads as TGCGCCAGCCAGCGGGATCGATTCCTGGTCAATGAGCAGTTCTTC. Translated, it gives CASQRDRFLVNEQFF.

This clonotype was counted only a few times. CDR3 coding DNA: TGCAGTGCGGGGGACAGTGGGGCCTACGAGCAGTACTTC. Protein: CSAGDSGAYEQYF. The chain links TRBV20-1 to TRBJ2-7, with 7 bases that match TRBD1. Germline V gives CDR1 DFQATT, CDR2 SNEGSKA (reference sequence). J gave up 2 bases and V 6 bases, and 7 bases lay outside the gene matches. The length of the CDR3 is 13 residues.

The rearrangement joins TRBV7-2 to TRBJ1-6; possible D gene TRBD1, 5 bases. Germline V lookup: CDR1 SGHTA, CDR2 FQGNSA. The CDR3 sequence is 18 residues long. The ends were cut back, 2 bases at V and 7 bases at J, with 21 bases in the middle. CDR3 amino acids: CASSLKGPLDSRNSPLHF. The CDR3 nucleotides read TGTGCCAGCAGCTTAAAAGGGCCCCTCGACAGTCGGAATTCACCCCTCCACTTT. The full variable domain, rest sourced from reference TRBV7-2 and TRBJ1-6, is GAGVSQSPSNKVTEKGKDVELRCDPISGHTALYWYRQSLGQGLEFLIYFQGNSAPDKSGLPSDRFSAERTGGSVSTLTIQRTQQEDSAVYLCASSLKGPLDSRNSPLHFGNGTRLTVT.

V and J are TRBV10-3 and TRBJ1-3; no definite D call. Trimming pared 8 bases from V and 3 bases from J, leaving 14 bases between. Germline CDR1 is ENHRY and CDR2 is SYGVKD. The CDR3 is 14 amino acids. DNA for the CDR3: TGTGCCATCCGAGACTGGGAAGGTGGAAACACCATATATTTT. It specifies CAIRDWEGGNTIYF.

This clonotype was seen many times. The chain couples TRBV6-5 to TRBJ1-5; no firm D call. This CDR3 contains 13 residues. The V end was cut by 6 bases, the J end by 0 bases, with 6 bases between. Germline V gene data show CDR1 as MNHEY and CDR2 as SVGAGI. This chain's CDR3 is CASSLSSNQPQHF. The CDR3 nucleotides are TGTGCCAGCAGCCTTAGTAGCAATCAGCCCCAGCATTTT.

The chain carries TRBV7-9 and TRBJ2-3; 9 nucleotides align to TRBD1. There are 16 residues in the CDR3. Germline V lookup: CDR1 SEHNR, CDR2 FQNEAQ (reference sequence). Losses at the gene ends were 5 bases for V and 2 bases for J; bases not matched to a gene: 8. In DNA, the CDR3 is TGTGCCAGCAGCCCGCGGGACAGGGACTACACAGATACGCAGTATTTT. Translating gives CASSPRDRDYTDTQYF.

This clonotype was counted a few times. V usage is TRBV6-1 and J usage is TRBJ1-5; the D is unclear. Germline assignment: CDR1 MNHNS and CDR2 SASEGT. The CDR3 covers 17 residues. Between the trimmed V and J ends, which lost 3 bases and 4 bases, there was a span of 19 bases. CDR3 nucleotide sequence: TGTGCCAGCAGTGATCCCCCGGGTGGCAGACTAAATCAGCCCCAGCATTTT. Amino acids: CASSDPPGGRLNQPQHF.

This chain connects TRBV5-1 to TRBJ1-1, with 7 bases matching TRBD1. Germline V CDR1 and CDR2: SGHRS, YFSETQ. The length of the CDR3 is 17 residues. Trimming removed 5 bases from V and 7 bases from J; junction bases left unmatched: 20. CDR3 nucleotides: TGCGCCAGCAGTCCTAGACCTACAGGGGCCTCCTCTGGTGAAGCTTTCTTT. This sequence encodes CASSPRPTGASSGEAFF.

The V call is TRBV18, the J call TRBJ2-5; TRBD2 might be the D (6 bases). The germline V and J ends were trimmed by 0 bases and 0 bases, with 8 bases remaining between them. Germline V lookup: CDR1 KGHSH, CDR2 LQKENI. The CDR3 spans 15 residues. CDR3 amino acids: CASSPPGRYQETQYF. In DNA, the CDR3 is TGTGCCAGCTCACCACCAGGGAGGTACCAAGAGACCCAGTACTTC.

In this sample, this clonotype turned up many times. The chain has TRBV7-2 and TRBJ1-2; D remains ambiguous. The CDR3 loop spans 13 amino acids. Trimming left V 2 bases short and J 2 bases short, with 6 bases between. Germline V CDR1 and CDR2: SGHTA, FQGNSA. CDR3 bases: TGTGCCAGCAGCTTAATAGAAAACTATGGCTACACCTTC. Protein: CASSLIENYGYTF.

The table lists this clonotype with a few counts. V and J are TRBV27 and TRBJ2-5; the D gene is possibly TRBD1 (5 bases). Trimming removed 6 bases at V and 4 bases at J, with 6 bases between. The CDR3 consists of 11 residues. Per germline, CDR1 MNHEY and CDR2 SMNVEV (reference sequence). CDR3 sequence: CASRGPETQYF. The CDR3 nucleotides are TGTGCCAGCAGGGGGCCAGAGACCCAGTACTTC.